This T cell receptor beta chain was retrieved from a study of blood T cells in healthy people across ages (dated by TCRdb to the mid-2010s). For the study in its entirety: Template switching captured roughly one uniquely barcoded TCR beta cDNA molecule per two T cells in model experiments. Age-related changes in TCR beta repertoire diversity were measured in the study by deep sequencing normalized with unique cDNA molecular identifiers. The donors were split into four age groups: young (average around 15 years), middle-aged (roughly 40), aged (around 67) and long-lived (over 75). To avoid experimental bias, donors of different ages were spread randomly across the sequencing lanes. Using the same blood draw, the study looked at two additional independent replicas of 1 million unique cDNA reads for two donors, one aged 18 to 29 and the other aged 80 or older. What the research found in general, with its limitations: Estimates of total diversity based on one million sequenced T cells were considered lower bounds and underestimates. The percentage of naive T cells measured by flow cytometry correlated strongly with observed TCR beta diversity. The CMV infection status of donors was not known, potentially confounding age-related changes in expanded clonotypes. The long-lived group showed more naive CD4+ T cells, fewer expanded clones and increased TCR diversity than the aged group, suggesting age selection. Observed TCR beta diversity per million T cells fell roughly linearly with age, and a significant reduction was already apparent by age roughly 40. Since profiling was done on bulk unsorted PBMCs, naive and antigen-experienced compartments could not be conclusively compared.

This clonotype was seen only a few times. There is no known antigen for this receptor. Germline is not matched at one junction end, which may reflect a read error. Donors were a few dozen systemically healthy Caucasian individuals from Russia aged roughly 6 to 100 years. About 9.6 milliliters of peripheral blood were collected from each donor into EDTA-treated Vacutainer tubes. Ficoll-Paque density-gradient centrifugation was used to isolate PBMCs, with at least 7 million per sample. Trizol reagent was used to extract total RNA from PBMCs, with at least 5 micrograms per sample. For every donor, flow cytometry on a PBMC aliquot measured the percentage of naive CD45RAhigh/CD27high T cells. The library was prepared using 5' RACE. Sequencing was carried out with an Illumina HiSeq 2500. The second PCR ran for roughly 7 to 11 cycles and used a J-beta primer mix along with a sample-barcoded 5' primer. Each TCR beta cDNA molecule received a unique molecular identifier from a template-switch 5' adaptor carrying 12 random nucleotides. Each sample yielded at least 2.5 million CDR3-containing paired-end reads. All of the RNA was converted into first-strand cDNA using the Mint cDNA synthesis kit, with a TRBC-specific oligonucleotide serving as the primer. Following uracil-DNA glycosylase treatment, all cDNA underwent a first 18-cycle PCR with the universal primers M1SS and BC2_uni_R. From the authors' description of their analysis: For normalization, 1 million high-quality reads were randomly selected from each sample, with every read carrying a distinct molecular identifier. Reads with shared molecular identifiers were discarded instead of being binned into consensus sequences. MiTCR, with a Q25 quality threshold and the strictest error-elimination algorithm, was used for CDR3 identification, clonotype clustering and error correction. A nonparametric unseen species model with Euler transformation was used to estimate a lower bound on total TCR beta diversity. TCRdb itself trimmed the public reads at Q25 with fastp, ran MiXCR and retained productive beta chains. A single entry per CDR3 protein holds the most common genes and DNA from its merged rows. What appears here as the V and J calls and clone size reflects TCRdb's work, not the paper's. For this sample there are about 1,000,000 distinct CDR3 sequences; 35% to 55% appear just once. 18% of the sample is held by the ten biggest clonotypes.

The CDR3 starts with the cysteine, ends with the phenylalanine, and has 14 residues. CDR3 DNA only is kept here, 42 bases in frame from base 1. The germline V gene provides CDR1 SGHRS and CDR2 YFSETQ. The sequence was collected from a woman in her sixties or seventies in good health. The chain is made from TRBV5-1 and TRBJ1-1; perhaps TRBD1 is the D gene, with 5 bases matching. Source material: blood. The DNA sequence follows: TGTGCCAGCAGTTTAGCCTTGGGGGGGACTGAAGCTTTCTTT. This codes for CASSLALGGTEAFF.